The 19 T cell receptor beta chains reported below all come from one sample, sequenced in a study of type 1 regulatory T cells. Each CDR3 protein is one row after TCRdb ran MiXCR on the reads. Of roughly 68,000 distinct CDR3 sequences in the sample, about 60% are singletons; the top ten hold about 8%. The antigens these receptors bind are not known. Sequenced: cultured T cells, either the whole culture or a sorted T cell fraction (not recorded which). Sample subset: Tr1-enriched cell product generated in vitro against host alloantigens. These receptors all stem from a human donor in good health.

The chain carries TRBV5-1 and TRBJ1-1; 7 bases align to TRBD1. Germline CDR1 SGHRS, CDR2 YFSETQ. The CDR3 is 13 amino acids. V gave up 2 bases and J gave up 4 bases; unmatched junction bases: 2. The CDR3 DNA is TGCGCCAGCAGCTTCCGACAGGGCACTGAAGCTTTCTTT. Its translation: CASSFRQGTEAFF.

The chain combines TRBV24-1 with TRBJ2-3, with a possible D match to TRBD2 (5 bases). Trimming took 3 bases from V and 1 from J, leaving 7 bases between them. The CDR3 spans 14 residues. Germline V gene sequence: CDR1 KGHDR, CDR2 SFDVKD. CDR3 loop: CATSDRRGTDTQYF. The CDR3 DNA reads as TGTGCCACCAGTGATAGGCGGGGCACAGATACGCAGTATTTT.

This clonotype occurred a few times. This sequence joins TRBV20-1 and TRBJ2-7; TRBD2 aligns across 9 bases. Losses at the gene ends were 6 bases for V and 1 base for J; bases not matched to a gene: 7. CDR1 is DFQATT, CDR2 SNEGSKA, per germline (reference sequence). This CDR3 contains 14 residues. The CDR3 region is CSAKLAGMSYEQYF. CDR3 coding DNA: TGCAGTGCCAAGCTAGCGGGAATGTCCTACGAGCAGTACTTC.

This chain links TRBV29-1 with TRBJ1-3; D ambiguous. This CDR3 is built from 14 residues. Trimming left V 5 bases short and J 4 bases short, with 15 bases between. Germline V gene sequence: CDR1 SQVTM, CDR2 ANQGSEA. In DNA, the CDR3 is TGCAGCGTTATCGAGGGTACCGCGGGAAACACCATATATTTT. Translation gives CSVIEGTAGNTIYF.

The V and J genes are TRBV7-8 and TRBJ1-4; D ambiguous. Germline-derived CDR1 and CDR2 are SGHVS and FQNEAQ. Trimming shortened V by 5 bases and J by 8 bases, and 18 bases separated the two germline ends. The CDR3 is 15 amino acids. Here the CDR3 DNA reads TGTGCCAGCAGCAACGGTATTGCCCTGGGGGAAAAACTGTTTTTT. Residues: CASSNGIALGEKLFF.

The V and J genes are TRBV6-6 and TRBJ2-1; TRBD2 agrees at 9 bases. CDR1 is MNHNY and CDR2 is SVGAGI in the germline V gene (reference sequence). CDR3 length: 15 residues. Losses at the gene ends were 5 bases for V and 6 bases for J; bases not matched to a gene: 8. This chain's CDR3 is CASSLGGREGNEQFF. The CDR3 DNA reads as TGTGCCAGCAGTCTCGGAGGGCGGGAGGGCAATGAGCAGTTCTTC.

This clonotype turned up a few times. The chain employs TRBV7-6 and TRBJ1-5; D might be TRBD1 (6 bases). V lost 2 bases and J lost 7, with 9 bases in between. The CDR3 has 13 amino acids. CDR1 and CDR2 from the germline V gene are SGHVS and FNYEAQ. The CDR3: CASSLTGSQPQHF. DNA of the CDR3: TGTGCCAGCAGCTTAACAGGGTCACAGCCCCAGCATTTT.

This clonotype was counted a few times. The chain recombines TRBV18 with TRBJ2-5, with 10 bases identical to TRBD2. Germline CDR1 is KGHSH and CDR2 is LQKENI. Trimming at V came to 4 bases and at J to 4 bases, leaving 0 bases not matched to a gene. The CDR3 contains 13 residues. The CDR3 here is CASSRLAGETQYF. The DNA for the CDR3 is TGTGCCAGCTCACGACTAGCGGGAGAGACCCAGTACTTC.

The sample holds one count of this clonotype. This chain uses TRBV5-1 with TRBJ2-7; 14 nucleotides line up with TRBD2. V trimming: 5 bases; J trimming: 3 bases; junction bases outside the gene matches: 10. The germline gives CDR1 SGHRS, CDR2 YFSETQ. This CDR3 has 17 residues. Here the CDR3 reads CASSHLRGTSGSYEQYF. The CDR3 coding sequence is TGCGCCAGCAGTCATCTTAGGGGGACTAGCGGGAGCTACGAGCAGTACTTC. Combining the CDR3 with reference TRBV5-1 and TRBJ2-7 gives the whole variable domain KAGVTQTPRYLIKTRGQQVTLSCSPISGHRSVSWYQQTPGQGLQFLFEYFSETQRNKGNFPGRFSGRQFSNSRSEMNVSTLELGDSALYLCASSHLRGTSGSYEQYFGPGTRLTVT.

V and J are TRBV9 and TRBJ2-1; TRBD2 agrees at 9 bases. The CDR3 consists of 18 residues. Germline V CDR1 and CDR2: SGDLS, YYNGEE. V shed 3 bases and J 8 bases; nucleotides not matched to a gene: 18. This CDR3 is CASSAGLATSHATDEQFF. The CDR3, as DNA: TGTGCCAGCAGCGCGGGACTAGCTACCTCTCACGCTACAGATGAGCAGTTCTTC. The full variable domain, with the rest looked up from reference TRBV9 and TRBJ2-1, is DSGVTQTPKHLITATGQRVTLRCSPRSGDLSVYWYQQSLDQGLQFLIQYYNGEERAKGNILERFSAQQFPDLHSELNLSSLELGDSALYFCASSAGLATSHATDEQFFGPGTRLTVL.

The rearrangement links TRBV6-5 to TRBJ2-1; 9 bases agree with TRBD2. The CDR3 has 12 residues. V shed 4 bases and J 12 bases; nucleotides not matched to a gene: 4. Germline loops: CDR1 MNHEY, CDR2 SVGAGI. The CDR3: CASSSGLARQFF. DNA of the CDR3: TGTGCCAGCAGTTCCGGACTAGCGAGGCAGTTCTTC.

The chain carries TRBV27 and TRBJ2-1; 7 bases map to TRBD2. Germline V gene lookup returns CDR1 MNHEY and CDR2 SMNVEV (reference sequence). V dropped 6 bases and J dropped 4; count of bases not matched to a gene: 12. The CDR3 totals 16 residues. Written as DNA, the CDR3 is TGTGCCAGCAGACCTATTCCTAGCGGATCGTACAATGAGCAGTTCTTC. Its translation: CASRPIPSGSYNEQFF.

The chain combines TRBV29-1 with TRBJ2-3; TRBD2 is a possible D gene (7 bases). Trimming left V 6 bases short and J 1 base short, with 14 bases between. This CDR3 has 14 amino acids. The germline gives CDR1 SQVTM, CDR2 ANQGSEA. CDR3 in DNA: TGCAGCGTCCTTGGGGGGGCGGGCACAGATACGCAGTATTTT. This codes for CSVLGGAGTDTQYF.

This clonotype was detected only once. This chain uses TRBV5-6 with TRBJ2-3; 9 positions match TRBD2. With V trimmed by 7 bases and J by 0 bases, 6 bases remained unmatched. The CDR3 has 15 amino acids. Per the germline V gene, CDR1 is SGHDT and CDR2 is YYEEEE. The CDR3 region is CASSSLAGSTDTQYF. The DNA for the CDR3 is TGTGCCAGCTCGTCGCTAGCGGGGAGCACAGATACGCAGTATTTT.

This clonotype was seen only a few times. V usage is TRBV7-9 and J usage is TRBJ2-6; no clear D. Trimming took 11 bases from V and 2 from J, leaving 7 bases between them. CDR1 SEHNR and CDR2 FQNEAQ come from the germline V gene (reference sequence). This CDR3 comprises 12 residues. This CDR3 reads CAGMAGANVLTF. The CDR3 DNA is TGTGCCGGAATGGCTGGGGCCAACGTCCTGACTTTC.

V and J are TRBV15 and TRBJ2-1; D perhaps matches TRBD2 (5 bases). The CDR3 has 13 residues. The germline V and J ends were trimmed by 3 bases and 9 bases, with 12 bases remaining between them. Per the germline V gene, CDR1 is LNHNV and CDR2 is YYDKDF (reference sequence). CDR3 DNA sequence: TGTGCCACCAGCAGGGGAGTAACAAGTGAGCAGTTCTTC. It yields the protein CATSRGVTSEQFF.

The chain has TRBV10-2 and TRBJ2-5, with D maybe TRBD2 (7 bases). Trimming stripped 7 bases from V and 4 bases from J, with 16 bases between. The CDR3 loop spans 14 amino acids. CDR1 is WSHSY and CDR2 is SAAADI in the germline V gene. Written as DNA, the CDR3 is TGCGCCAGCACCCGCGAGGGGGGGGGAGAGACCCAGTACTTC. Encoded protein: CASTREGGGETQYF.

V gene TRBV28 combines with J gene TRBJ1-2; D not resolved. This CDR3 spans 13 amino acids. Looked up from germline, CDR1 is MDHEN and CDR2 is SYDVKM. The V end lost 5 bases, the J end lost 6 bases, and 13 bases lay between the germline ends. In nucleotides, the CDR3 is TGTGCCAGCAGTGCCGGTCTCCCTCATGGCTACACCTTC. It yields the protein CASSAGLPHGYTF.

The chain's CDR3 is CASRAWGQDSNQPQHF. The CDR3 DNA sequence: TGTGCCAGTAGGGCCTGGGGACAGGATAGCAATCAGCCCCAGCATTTT. The chain links TRBV19 to TRBJ1-5; 8 bases are a match to TRBD1. The CDR3 has 16 amino acids. Per the germline V gene, CDR1 is LNHDA and CDR2 is SQIVND (reference sequence). The V and J ends lost 6 bases and 0 bases, in that order; junction bases with no gene match: 7. Full variable domain (missing parts from reference TRBV19 and TRBJ1-5): DGGITQSPKYLFRKEGQNVTLSCEQNLNHDAMYWYRQDPGQGLRLIYYSQIVNDFQKGDIAEGYSVSREKKESFPLTVTSAQKNPTAFYLCASRAWGQDSNQPQHFGDGTRLSIL.